Listed here are 11 T cell receptor beta chains from one sample, sequenced in a study of T cell responses to AZD1222 COVID-19 vaccine. Only in-frame clones appear in the TCRdb table, and some are missing; sequencing was by immunoSEQ multiplex PCR. Of roughly 100,000 clones in the sample, 91% are singletons; the top ten hold about 48%. Sample: peripheral blood, taken on day 0 of AZD1222 vaccination. The receptor set was obtained from an adult in good health.

The V gene is TRBV6-5, the J gene TRBJ2-7; the match to TRBD1 covers 7 bases. Germline CDR1 reads MNHEY; CDR2 reads SVGAGI. The CDR3 covers 13 residues. The ends lost 11 bases at V and 4 bases at J; junction bases unmatched: 11. The CDR3 here is CAGSPRQGYEQYF. The CDR3 DNA reads TGTGCCGGATCCCCCCGACAGGGTTACGAGCAGTACTTC.

This chain links TRBV4-3 with TRBJ2-7, with D perhaps matching TRBD2 (6 bases). The germline gives CDR1 LGHNA, CDR2 YSLEER. CDR3 length: 16 residues. The germline V and J ends were trimmed by 1 base and 1 base, with 14 bases remaining between them. The CDR3 bases are TGCGCCAGCAGCCAAGCGGGAACTAGCAAGTCCTACGAGCAGTACTTC. Residues: CASSQAGTSKSYEQYF.

The chain combines TRBV5-1 with TRBJ1-2, with 10 bases matching TRBD1. Trimming at V came to 8 bases and at J to 2 bases, leaving 6 bases not matched to a gene. This CDR3 spans 14 amino acids. Germline V gene data show CDR1 as SGHRS and CDR2 as YFSETQ. CDR3 DNA: TGCGCCAGTGGAACGGGACAGGGGAACTATGGCTACACCTTC. Encoded protein: CASGTGQGNYGYTF.

This clone was counted a single time. The chain combines TRBV2 with TRBJ2-3; 10 nucleotides align to TRBD2. The CDR3 contains 16 residues. CDR1 SNHLY and CDR2 FYNNEI come from the germline V gene. The J segment lost 1 base and the V segment lost 6 bases, leaving 7 bases of the junction unmatched. The CDR3 coding sequence is TGTGCCAGCAGGGTAAGACTAGCGGGCGGCACAGATACGCAGTATTTT. It specifies CASRVRLAGGTDTQYF.

On this clone itself: In this CDR3 the conserved last residue, phenylalanine or tryptophan, is missing, so a read error is likely. No DNA is shown, since the ends of the CDR3 on it are uncertain; the CDR3 is the one TCRdb lists. The rearrangement links TRBV28 to TRBJ1-1; TRBD1 is taken as the D call from the table, unchecked against the DNA. Looked up from germline, CDR1 is MDHEN and CDR2 is SYDVKM. The CDR3 has 9 amino acids, counting both end residues. The CDR3 sequence is CASSLWGQL.

The CDR3 coding sequence is TGTGCCAGCAGTGGCAGGGACTACGAGCAGTACTTC. The encoded protein is CASSGRDYEQYF. The rearrangement uses TRBV12-3 or TRBV12-4 and TRBJ2-7; tentatively, D is TRBD1 (5 bases). The CDR3 has 12 residues. Trimming pared 5 bases from V and 3 bases from J, leaving 8 bases between.

V is TRBV19 and J is TRBJ2-7; 9 bases fit TRBD2. The CDR3 has 14 amino acids. Germline V gene sequence: CDR1 LNHDA, CDR2 SQIVND (reference sequence). The V segment lost 4 bases and the J segment 3 bases; nucleotides outside the gene matches: 4. This CDR3 is CASSTASGNYEQYF. The CDR3 coding sequence is TGTGCCAGTAGTACGGCTAGCGGGAACTACGAGCAGTACTTC.

The chain has TRBV7-9 and TRBJ2-3; 9 bases are shared with TRBD2. V was clipped by 8 bases and J by 6 bases; unmatched bases: 6. Germline-derived CDR1 and CDR2 are SEHNR and FQNEAQ (reference sequence). The CDR3 runs 13 residues. The CDR3 DNA reads as TGTGCCAGCGGCCTAGCGGGGCCCGATACGCAGTATTTT. It yields the protein CASGLAGPDTQYF. Complete variable domain (other parts from reference TRBV7-9 and TRBJ2-3): DTGVSQNPRHKITKRGQNVTFRCDPISEHNRLYWYRQTLGQGPEFLTYFQNEAQLEKSRLLSDRFSAERPKGSFSTLEIQRTEQGDSAMYLCASGLAGPDTQYFGPGTRLTVL.

Regarding this clone: Its ends do not fully match the called genes, so a read error is possible. V is TRBV29-1 and J is TRBJ1-1; no reliable D call. Per the germline V gene, CDR1 is SQVTM and CDR2 is ANQGSEA. The CDR3 length is 13 residues. DNA of the CDR3: TGCAGCTTTGAGGCGGGTAGAGGCACTGAAGCTTTCTTT. Amino acid sequence: CSFEAGRGTEAFF.

The chain recombines TRBV5-1 with TRBJ1-1, with D possibly being TRBD1 (6 bases). CDR1 and CDR2 from the germline V gene are SGHRS and YFSETQ. V lost 4 bases and J lost 4, with 14 bases in between. CDR3 length equals 14 residues. The DNA of the CDR3 is TGCGCCAGCAGCAGGAACAGGGATGGCACTGAAGCTTTCTTT. It yields the protein CASSRNRDGTEAFF.

The chain joins TRBV19 to TRBJ1-5; 10 bases match TRBD1. This CDR3 is built from 16 residues. Germline CDR1 and CDR2: LNHDA and SQIVND (reference sequence). With V trimmed by 4 bases and J by 4 bases, 7 bases remained unmatched. The CDR3 sequence: CASSTGQGVGNQPQHF. CDR3 sequence (DNA): TGTGCCAGTAGTACTGGACAGGGGGTTGGTAATCAGCCCCAGCATTTT.